This entry is about one T cell receptor beta chain. The germline V gene encodes CDR1 SGHRS and CDR2 YFSETQ. V was pared by 0 bases and J by 1 base, with 9 bases of the junction left unmatched. There are 17 residues in the CDR3. The treatment: 15 to 20 received Ad26.COV2.S at low or high dose, single or two shots; about five received placebo; per-sample allocation not given. After the first vaccine or placebo injection, samples were drawn on day 63. Sequencing used immunoSEQ multiplex PCR; TCRdb keeps in-frame clones, though not all of them. The top ten hold 3.4% of the sample, which has roughly 320,000 clones, more than 75% seen once. This specimen belongs to a study of Ad26.COV2.S vaccination and SARS-CoV-2 variants.

V usage is TRBV5-1 and J usage is TRBJ2-5, with TRBD2 identical over 7 bases. This clonotype originated in a person between 18 and 65 years old who received the Ad26.COV2.S COVID-19 vaccine or a placebo. Sequences were derived from peripheral blood, sampled in a trial of Ad26.COV2.S vaccine versus placebo. The CDR3 loop reads CASSLGSSGALQETQYF. For the CDR3, the DNA is TGCGCCAGCAGCTTGGGATCCAGCGGGGCCCTCCAAGAGACCCAGTACTTC.